Sequencing of this TCR beta chain was carried out in a study of blood T cell repertoires in COVID-19. Study summary: Material from acute and convalescent COVID-19 was sourced from the United States, Italy and Spain. In each case, the material was cDNA or gDNA derived from T cells, B-cell-depleted T cells, or PBMCs.

Under the authors' procedure: Amplified reference gene primers provided the basis for estimating nucleated cell counts. Clones were read by immunoSEQ multiplex PCR, and TCRdb kept only the in-frame ones, dropping some. That table gives V, J and clone size, and the DNA gave D and trimming. The table lists around 130,000 clones, about 80% of them singletons. The germline V gene has CDR1 KGHSH and CDR2 LQKENI. V was clipped by 4 bases and J by 1 base, with 7 bases between them. The CDR3 totals 13 residues. The specimen was peripheral blood. This TCR derives from a man in his 60s with active or convalescent COVID-19. This chain joins TRBV18 and TRBJ1-1; TRBD1 is a possible D gene (5 bases). Here the CDR3 DNA reads TGTGCCAGCTCACTAGGGGAGAACACTGAAGCTTTCTTT. Its protein is CASSLGENTEAFF.